This record covers a single T cell receptor (beta chain). TCRdb called the PCR reads again in MiXCR, with one record for every CDR3 protein. The sample lists over 9,500 distinct CDR3 sequences, around half seen once, with 24% in the top ten. These data belong to a study of tumor-infiltrating lymphocytes in oesophageal squamous cell carcinoma. The sequence derives from a male donor with esophageal squamous cell carcinoma. Sequenced: esophageal tumor tissue.

CDR3 nucleotide sequence: TGTGCCAGCAGTAAGGGACAGAACTATGGCTACACCTTC. As protein: CASSKGQNYGYTF. The chain carries TRBV6-1 and TRBJ1-2; 7 bases are shared with TRBD1. The ends lost 5 bases at V and 2 bases at J; junction bases unmatched: 2. CDR3 length: 13 amino acids. Germline V CDR1 and CDR2: MNHNS, SASEGT.